Included here is one T cell receptor beta chain sequence, with context. Its antigen is as yet unknown. The data derive from a study of vaccination effects on CD4 cells after COVID-19. Study context: Two doses of BNT162b2 or mRNA-1273 vaccine were administered to participants.

The CDR3 has 13 residues. Germline V gives CDR1 KGHDR, CDR2 SFDVKD. J was trimmed by 6 bases and V by 3 bases; bases with no gene match: 3. Regarding the study as a whole: There was marked clonal contraction among infection- and vaccine-induced clones late after vaccination.

Within the ViraFEST assay, antigen-specific CD4+ T cells underwent expansion with viral peptide pools prior to sequencing. Culture lasted over 9 days before CD4+ T cell isolation. According to the study, vaccine recipients showed no prior SARS-CoV-2 infection and negative nucleocapsid antibodies. For each well, about 1.8 million PBMC were cultured with 10 IU/ml IL-2 and 8 to 10 ug/ml peptides. Produced via immunoSEQ multiplex PCR; TCRdb's table is partial and in-frame only. This repertoire shows under 55,000 clones, more than 75% found once; its top ten account for 5% to 7%. The material was CD4+ T cells from PBMCs cultured with HCoV-OC43 spike peptides, obtained before COVID-19 vaccination. The subset denotes: HCoV-OC43 spike overlapping peptide pool stimulation. The clonotype originates from a human donor who received a COVID-19 vaccine. The chain couples TRBV24-1 to TRBJ1-1; 7 bases line up with TRBD1. The CDR3 coding sequence is TGTGCCACCAGTGATCTGCAGGGGGCTGAAGCTTTCTTT. As protein: CATSDLQGAEAFF.